This TCR beta chain was identified during a study of T cell responses to AZD1222 COVID-19 vaccine. Study details: Second doses at about 4 or about 12 weeks were pooled.

For this clone: Its target is not known.

The V gene's germline CDR1 is SGHRS and CDR2 YFSETQ. V was pared by 0 bases and J by 5 bases, with 9 bases between. CDR3 size: 13 residues. TCRdb's table, derived via immunoSEQ multiplex PCR, lists solely in-frame clones and lacks some. The sample lists 130,000 to 150,000 clones; about 93% were seen once. Regarding the study as a whole: The donor cohort was predominantly white British with a female majority, and clonal diversity may have been underestimated. Increased Spike-specific TCR breadth and depth were observed after two AZD1222 doses. Vaccine-associated CD4 TCRs spanned spike, dominant at 160-218 and 743-854.

This clonotype was obtained from an adult in good health. This chain connects TRBV5-1 to TRBJ2-7; D ambiguous. Here the sequenced sample was peripheral blood, taken on day 0 of AZD1222 vaccination. The DNA for the CDR3 is TGCGCCAGCAGCTTGGCCAGAAACGACGAGCAGTACTTC. Translated: CASSLARNDEQYF.